The entry that follows covers one TCR beta chain sequence. These data originate in a study of Graves' ophthalmopathy and Graves' hyperthyroidism. The TCR beta CDR3 regions underwent amplification from RNA transcripts. HTBI primers served in a first-round RT-PCR, which a second-round multiplex PCR followed. TCRdb passed the multiplex PCR reads through MiXCR, listing each CDR3 protein once. The sample yields about 380,000 distinct CDR3 sequences, 15% to 19% seen once. The CDR3 extends over 17 amino acids. The V segment lost 3 bases and the J segment 2 bases; nucleotides outside the gene matches: 14. The germline V gene encodes CDR1 DFQATT and CDR2 SNEGSKA (reference sequence).

This TCR was recovered from a young woman with stable Graves' hyperthyroidism. J is TRBJ2-5 and V is TRBV20-1, with 8 bases that match TRBD2. Sequenced sample: peripheral blood. The CDR3 loop is CSASSLAGEGGQETQYF. CDR3 sequence (DNA): TGCAGTGCTAGTAGCCTAGCGGGTGAGGGGGGGCAAGAGACCCAGTACTTC.